The 25 T cell receptor beta chains below were found in one sample sequenced in a study of cytomegalovirus exposure and HLA in healthy donors. The primer mix had 60 Vbeta and 13 Jbeta primers. Profiling relied on immunoSEQ multiplex PCR, and the TCRdb table lists in-frame clones only, not all of them. The sample lists some 170,000 clones, roughly three quarters occurring once. Sequenced sample: PBMCs. All receptors come from a male donor in good health and CMV-seronegative.

There are a few counts of this clone. This rearrangement joins TRBV19 to TRBJ1-5; TRBD1 matches at 8 bases. Germline V gene sequence: CDR1 LNHDA, CDR2 SQIVND (reference sequence). This CDR3 contains 14 residues. V shed 1 base and J 7 bases; nucleotides not matched to a gene: 3. Here the CDR3 reads CASSIGQGFQPQHF. The DNA for the CDR3 is TGTGCCAGTAGTATAGGACAGGGGTTCCAGCCCCAGCATTTT.

This sequence joins TRBV7-9 and TRBJ2-7; possibly TRBD1 for D (5 bases). Per the germline V gene, CDR1 is SEHNR and CDR2 is FQNEAQ (reference sequence). V lost 6 bases and J lost 0, with 12 bases in between. This CDR3 spans 14 amino acids. The CDR3 DNA is TGTGCCAGCAGTCGACAGCAGAGCTCCTACGAGCAGTACTTC. Translating gives CASSRQQSSYEQYF.

This rearrangement joins TRBV10-2 to TRBJ1-2; possible D gene TRBD1, 6 bases. This CDR3 is 15 amino acids long. Trimming removed 0 bases from V and 2 bases from J, with 10 bases in between. CDR1 is WSHSY and CDR2 is SAAADI in the germline V gene. The CDR3 loop reads CASSESWGPNYGYTF. The CDR3 nucleotides read TGCGCCAGCAGTGAGTCTTGGGGGCCCAACTATGGCTACACCTTC.

The chain employs TRBV28 and TRBJ1-2; 7 bases line up with TRBD1. The V and J ends lost 6 bases and 1 base, in that order; junction bases with no gene match: 8. CDR1 is MDHEN, CDR2 SYDVKM, per germline. The CDR3 covers 15 residues. CDR3 in DNA: TGTGCCAGCAGGACAAGGGGGCGGAATAACTATGGCTACACCTTC. As protein: CASRTRGRNNYGYTF.

This chain joins TRBV29-1 and TRBJ2-5; 9 nucleotides agree with TRBD1. The V gene end was trimmed by 4 bases and the J gene end by 5 bases; junction bases not matched to a gene: 8. This CDR3 spans 14 amino acids. CDR1 is SQVTM, CDR2 ANQGSEA, per germline. The CDR3 DNA follows: TGCAGCGTTGGGGTACAGGGGGCAGCGGAGACCCAGTACTTC. Translated, it gives CSVGVQGAAETQYF.

The CDR3 nucleotides read TGTGCCAGCAGCCCTTCCGGGACAGCGAAAGAGACCCAGTACTTC. It yields the protein CASSPSGTAKETQYF. V and J are TRBV6-4 and TRBJ2-5, with TRBD1 identical over 7 bases. Germline V gives CDR1 MRHNA, CDR2 SNTAGT. CDR3 size: 15 residues. The J segment lost 3 bases and the V segment lost 6 bases, leaving 10 bases of the junction unmatched.

This chain uses TRBV19 with TRBJ2-3, with a possible D match to TRBD2 (6 bases). The V gene lost 2 bases and the J gene lost 3 bases, with 12 bases spanning the gap. Germline V gene data show CDR1 as LNHDA and CDR2 as SQIVND (reference sequence). The CDR3 consists of 15 residues. The CDR3 DNA follows: TGTGCCAGTAGTATATACGGGGGTTGGACAGATACGCAGTATTTT. Translation gives CASSIYGGWTDTQYF.

This chain links TRBV5-1 with TRBJ1-1, with D hard to call. V lost 0 bases to trimming and J lost 0 bases, with 15 bases between them. The CDR3 totals 17 residues. CDR1 and CDR2 (germline): SGHRS, YFSETQ. The CDR3 coding sequence is TGCGCCAGCAGCTTGGTGAGGGTCCAACTGATGAACACTGAAGCTTTCTTT. Protein: CASSLVRVQLMNTEAFF.

The chain carries TRBV5-5 and TRBJ1-5; D gene uncertain. From germline, CDR1 is SGHKS and CDR2 YYEKEE (reference sequence). CDR3 length: 15 amino acids. The V end was cut by 1 base, the J end by 2 bases, with 10 bases between. The CDR3 sequence: CASSLTYGGNQPQHF. Written as DNA, the CDR3 is TGTGCCAGCAGCTTGACATACGGGGGCAATCAGCCCCAGCATTTT.

The V gene is TRBV6-1, the J gene TRBJ1-2; 7 nucleotides match TRBD1. With V trimmed by 4 bases and J by 2 bases, 4 bases remained unmatched. The CDR3 runs to 14 residues. CDR1 is MNHNS and CDR2 is SASEGT in the germline V gene. CDR3 region: CASSVRTGNYGYTF. CDR3 nucleotides: TGTGCCAGCAGTGTCCGGACAGGAAACTATGGCTACACCTTC.

This clone was detected only a few times. V usage is TRBV27 and J usage is TRBJ1-2; perhaps TRBD1 as D (6 bases). Germline CDR1 MNHEY, CDR2 SMNVEV (reference sequence). The ends were cut back, 2 bases at V and 4 bases at J, with 8 bases in the middle. This CDR3 is 13 amino acids long. This CDR3 reads CASSLGTSYGYTF. As DNA, the CDR3 is TGTGCCAGCAGTTTAGGGACATCCTATGGCTACACCTTC.

This clone came up a few times. The chain employs TRBV30 and TRBJ2-3, with 7 bases matching TRBD2. Trimming removed 5 bases from V and 4 bases from J; junction bases left unmatched: 6. Germline V gene lookup returns CDR1 GTSNPN and CDR2 SVGIG (reference sequence). The CDR3 has 13 residues. The CDR3 reads CAWAQREADTQYF. CDR3 bases: TGTGCCTGGGCTCAGCGGGAAGCAGATACGCAGTATTTT. Full variable domain (rest looked up from reference TRBV30 and TRBJ2-3): SQTIHQWPATLVQPVGSPLSLECTVEGTSNPNLYWYRQAAGRGLQLLFYSVGIGQISSEVPQNLSASRPQDRQFILSSKKLLLSDSGFYLCAWAQREADTQYFGPGTRLTVL.

This clone has just a few counts. The genes are TRBV6-5 and TRBJ1-2; D is ambiguous. The germline V gene encodes CDR1 MNHEY and CDR2 SVGAGI. V was cut by 0 bases and J by 3 bases, with 8 bases left in between. The CDR3 loop spans 14 amino acids. CDR3 sequence: CASSYSSVYYGYTF. CDR3 DNA: TGTGCCAGCAGTTACTCGTCAGTCTACTATGGCTACACCTTC.

The V call is TRBV9, the J call TRBJ1-1; perhaps TRBD1 as D (6 bases). Trimming cost V 4 bases and J 4 bases, with 14 bases left between them. Germline lookup yields CDR1 SGDLS and CDR2 YYNGEE. The CDR3 runs 14 residues. CDR3 sequence (DNA): TGTGCCAGCAGCCAAGGGGGGGGCATCACTGAAGCTTTCTTT. Protein: CASSQGGGITEAFF.

The genes are TRBV11-3 and TRBJ2-3; no reliable D call. From germline, CDR1 is SGHNT and CDR2 YENEEA. The CDR3 length is 12 residues. With 4 bases removed from V and 2 bases from J, the gap between germline ends came to 4 bases. The CDR3 spells CASSSLTDTQYF. Here the CDR3 DNA reads TGTGCCAGCAGCTCCCTCACAGATACGCAGTATTTT. The variable domain in full, with the rest retrieved from reference TRBV11-3 and TRBJ2-3, is EAGVVQSPRYKIIEKKQPVAFWCNPISGHNTLYWYLQNLGQGPELLIRYENEEAVDDSQLPKDRFSAERLKGVDSTLKIQPAELGDSAVYLCASSSLTDTQYFGPGTRLTVL.

CDR3: CASSFVTGEVGYYGYTF. The DNA of the CDR3 is TGTGCCAGCAGTTTCGTGACAGGGGAAGTTGGTTACTATGGCTACACCTTC. This sequence joins TRBV28 and TRBJ1-2, with 8 bases lining up with TRBD1. Germline CDR1 MDHEN, CDR2 SYDVKM. This CDR3 has 17 amino acids. After removal of 3 bases from V and 3 bases from J, the junction contained 12 bases not matched to a gene.

The J gene is TRBJ2-2, the V gene TRBV9, with D tentatively TRBD2 (6 bases). Germline V gene sequence: CDR1 SGDLS, CDR2 YYNGEE. The CDR3 spans 13 residues. V was pared by 4 bases and J by 5 bases, with 9 bases between. CDR3 amino acids: CASSPGTTGELFF. As DNA, the CDR3 is TGTGCCAGCAGCCCGGGGACTACCGGGGAGCTGTTTTTT.

The V and J genes are TRBV2 and TRBJ1-2; D uncertain. The CDR3 is made up of 14 amino acids. V was shortened by 4 bases and J by 3 bases, with 12 bases between the two germline ends. Germline loops: CDR1 SNHLY, CDR2 FYNNEI. CDR3 in amino acids: CASSGDQDYYGYTF. The CDR3 DNA reads TGTGCCAGCAGTGGAGATCAGGATTACTATGGCTACACCTTC.

The rearrangement joins TRBV7-8 to TRBJ2-3, with TRBD1 as a possible D gene (5 bases). The V end lost 5 bases, the J end lost 3 bases, and 21 bases lay between the germline ends. Germline CDR1 SGHVS, CDR2 FQNEAQ. The CDR3 contains 17 residues. The chain's CDR3 is CASSPYPRQMGTDTQYF. The CDR3 DNA reads TGTGCCAGCAGCCCCTACCCCCGACAGATGGGAACAGATACGCAGTATTTT.

J is TRBJ1-2 and V is TRBV10-3, with 10 bases matching TRBD1. This CDR3 has 14 residues. Trimming took 6 bases from V and 8 from J; bases not matched to a gene: 9. Looked up from germline, CDR1 is ENHRY and CDR2 is SYGVKD. CDR3 sequence (DNA): TGTGCCATCAGCGCCCGGGACAGGGGCGGGGGCTACACCTTC. Translation: CAISARDRGGGYTF.

The chain joins TRBV7-9 to TRBJ1-5; 8 bases fit TRBD1. The V and J ends lost 1 base and 2 bases, in that order; junction bases with no gene match: 10. CDR3 size: 18 residues. Looked up from germline, CDR1 is SEHNR and CDR2 is FQNEAQ (reference sequence). The DNA for the CDR3 is TGTGCCAGCAGCTTAGAATCTATGGCAGGGGGCGGCAATCAGCCCCAGCATTTT. Translating gives CASSLESMAGGGNQPQHF.

The rearrangement joins TRBV5-1 to TRBJ2-7; 9 bases are shared with TRBD1. The germline V gene encodes CDR1 SGHRS and CDR2 YFSETQ. V was pared by 1 base and J by 3 bases, with 8 bases of the junction left unmatched. The CDR3 has 16 residues. The CDR3, as DNA: TGCGCCAGCAGCTTGAAGGGACAGGGAGGTGGCTACGAGCAGTACTTC. Translated: CASSLKGQGGGYEQYF.

The chain combines TRBV4-2 with TRBJ1-2; a possible D gene is TRBD1 (5 bases). Germline CDR1 LGHNA, CDR2 YNFKEQ. There are 16 residues in the CDR3. V lost 0 bases and J 5 bases, leaving 16 bases between the germline ends. This CDR3 reads CASSQDASTAQYGYTF. Here the CDR3 DNA reads TGTGCCAGCAGCCAAGATGCGTCGACAGCCCAGTATGGCTACACCTTC.

This clone was counted ten times or more. The rearrangement uses TRBV5-4 and TRBJ2-7, with unresolved D. CDR3 length: 11 amino acids. V lost 4 bases and J lost 4, with 6 bases in between. CDR1 is SGHNT and CDR2 is YYREEE in the germline V gene (reference sequence). As DNA, the CDR3 is TGTGCCAGCAGCCGCGATTACGAGCAGTACTTC. Translation: CASSRDYEQYF.

The chain recombines TRBV28 with TRBJ1-1, with a tentative D call TRBD1 (5 bases). Germline CDR1 MDHEN, CDR2 SYDVKM. The CDR3 loop spans 14 amino acids. V lost 6 bases, J lost 1 base, and 12 bases lay in between. The CDR3 DNA reads TGTGCCAGCAGATCGGGGGGATCGAACACTGAAGCTTTCTTT. Protein product: CASRSGGSNTEAFF.